These 4 T cell receptor beta chains originate from one sample sequenced in a study of blood T cell repertoires in COVID-19. Repertoires were generated with immunoSEQ multiplex PCR, while TCRdb's copy carries only in-frame clones and drops some. The profile shows 100,000 or so clones, approximately 86% of them singletons. What was sequenced was peripheral blood. These receptors were taken from a man between 45 and 60 years old with active or convalescent COVID-19.

This clone came up once. The CDR3 nucleotides read TGTGCCAGCAGCTTGGCAGGGGTGGGAAACACCATATATTTT. Translated: CASSLAGVGNTIYF. The chain has TRBV5-4 and TRBJ1-3, with D tentatively TRBD1 (6 bases). Germline loops: CDR1 SGHNT, CDR2 YYREEE (reference sequence). Deletions cut 0 bases from V and 4 bases from J, with 8 bases between. The CDR3 runs to 14 residues.

V gene TRBV15 combines with J gene TRBJ1-3, with D possibly being TRBD1 (6 bases). CDR1 is LNHNV and CDR2 is YYDKDF in the germline V gene (reference sequence). This CDR3 has 16 amino acids. The V and J ends lost 3 bases and 4 bases respectively, with 16 bases between them. The CDR3 coding sequence is TGTGCCACCAGCAGGGTAGAACAGGGATCCGGAAACACCATATATTTT. Translated: CATSRVEQGSGNTIYF.

The chain carries TRBV24-1 and TRBJ1-2; 8 bases are a match to TRBD1. V was clipped by 10 bases and J by 4 bases; unmatched bases: 19. The CDR3 loop spans 17 amino acids. CDR1 and CDR2 (germline): KGHDR, SFDVKD. CDR3 residues: CATHPGQGVSSFYGYTF. The CDR3 DNA reads as TGTGCCACTCACCCCGGACAGGGAGTTAGCTCTTTCTATGGCTACACCTTC.

A few counts support this clone. Distinct nucleotide sequences in the sample also encode this CDR3. The chain has TRBV10-3 and TRBJ1-1; D may be TRBD1 (6 bases). Deletions cut 6 bases from V and 2 bases from J, with 10 bases between. The germline V gene has CDR1 ENHRY and CDR2 SYGVKD. CDR3 length: 13 residues. The CDR3 DNA reads TGTGCCATCAGGGAAGGGGGAAACACTGAAGCTTTCTTT. Its protein product is CAIREGGNTEAFF.